A single T cell receptor (beta chain) is shown here with its context. No antigen is known for it. Within one base of it there is no much larger clone, and no base qualities were kept. These data are taken from a study of coeliac disease (dated 2022 in TCRdb). At the level of the whole study: Coeliac patients were classed as newly diagnosed active disease, refractory coeliac disease type I, or disease controlled by a gluten-free diet. The full study included about 30 patients: some 22 with serologically confirmed coeliac disease and 8 controls with non-small intestinal disorders. Refractory coeliac disease type I was defined by the absence of response to a gluten-free diet for more than 12 months, together with immunophenotypically normal intraepithelial cells. The study applied next-generation sequencing of rearranged TRB and TRG CDR3 regions to small intestinal lymphocyte fractions from coeliac and non-coeliac patients. High-resolution HLA typing was unavailable, so biased TRBV7-2 usage was queried as a proof of principle. The study was aimed at characterising TR repertoires of small intestinal T cells in active, refractory type I and gluten-free-diet-treated coeliac disease. TRB sequencing was successfully performed on samples from 27 to 30 subjects, among which 20 to 25 paired bulk unsorted intraepithelial and lamina propria cell samples were included. The full study reports these points: Separating intraepithelial cells from lamina propria cells did not give high-purity fractions, so cross-contamination between the two compartments may have occurred. Lower clonality than in controls was observed in the TRB and TRG repertoires of active coeliac intraepithelial and lamina propria samples, suggesting that diverse T cells were recruited. In the authors' view, the approach was unsuitable for unbiased detection of gliadin-specific T cells, since gliadin-specific T cells are scarce and rarely shared between patients. For the most part, TRB repertoires were private, with most amino acid sequences found in only one sample, and V-gene usage showed no significant difference across disease groups. Published gliadin-specific TRB sequences were found in about 50% of the 18 coeliac lamina propria samples but in only 1 of 6 controls.

There are 16 amino acids in the CDR3, from cysteine to phenylalanine inclusive. Only the CDR3 part of the read is kept: 48 bases, read in frame from the first base. As encoded in the germline V gene (reference sequence), CDR1 is LNHNV while CDR2 is YYDKDF. V loses 0 bases of germline sequence and J loses 2 bases, and the interval between the two ends is 11 bases. The library came from the immunoSEQ multiplex PCR assay. In a multiplexed PCR, the TR loci were amplified; reverse primers were designed against J gene segments, whereas forward primers were designed against V gene segments. The amplified CDR3 regions were sequenced using the Illumina HiSeq System. Under the source paper's analysis protocol: Closely related reads were merged with a nearest-neighbour algorithm so that PCR and sequencing errors were removed and data were collapsed into unique sequences. Two measures summarised the repertoires: clonality, and T cell density, defined as TR molecules per amount of genomic DNA input. CDR3 amino acid sequences present in at least 80% of unsorted samples were defined as public TRs, and these public TRs were then tested for differential abundance between coeliac and control samples. Each lamina propria sample was queried against a list of 200 to 250 published gliadin-specific TRB sequences. Differences in clonality and density between disease groups were tested by Kruskal-Wallis tests, followed by Dunn post-tests. Sourced from immuneACCESS, this table was stored by TCRdb with only in-frame sequences that have V and J called. A share of the clones is absent; for the studies checked, an unresolved V gene accounts for under half, and the remainder has no known explanation. The V and J calls and clone size were taken over from that table, and D and trimming were inferred from the DNA. This sample has about 9,400 clones in its table, and about 61% of those were observed once. Of the sample, 20% to 25% falls within the top ten clones.

Aliquots of 500,000 or so cells were frozen in DMSO/FBS in liquid nitrogen, and a single aliquot per fraction was used for sequencing. Every one of the 30 patients in the study had endoscopy and a small intestinal biopsy. To release lamina propria cells, the biopsy tissue left over after intraepithelial cell isolation was digested with collagenase. The Qiagen DNeasy blood extraction kit was used to extract genomic DNA from the frozen unsorted cell fractions. What was sequenced was lamina propria lymphocytes from the gut. The sample's cell subset or site, from its label and the paper: lamina propria cell (LPC) fraction of small intestinal biopsy. Rearrangement joined TRBV15 to TRBJ1-5; the D gene identity is not certain. This TCR came from a woman aged 55-70 years with celiac disease. The CDR3 loop reads CATSRDLVQGNQPQHF. The nucleotide sequence reads as follows: TGTGCCACCAGCAGAGATTTGGTTCAGGGCAATCAGCCCCAGCATTTT.